These 7 T cell receptor beta chains were all obtained from the same sample, sequenced in a study of cytomegalovirus exposure and HLA in healthy donors. PCR primers comprised 60 Vbeta and 13 Jbeta primers. Assay used: immunoSEQ multiplex PCR; TCRdb lists only in-frame clones, some missing. This table holds 130,000 to 150,000 clones, about 74% found once. The sample comprised PBMCs. These receptors all come from a man between 18 and 29 years old in good health and CMV-seropositive.

The rearrangement joins TRBV6-5 to TRBJ2-7; a weak D match, TRBD1 (6 bases). CDR3 length equals 15 residues. CDR1 and CDR2 (germline): MNHEY, SVGAGI. V lost 0 bases and J lost 2, with 11 bases in between. The CDR3 region has the DNA TGTGCCAGCAGTTACTCGAAGCAGGGGACCTACGAGCAGTACTTC. Encoded protein: CASSYSKQGTYEQYF.

This clone was observed a few times. This chain links TRBV4-2 with TRBJ2-5; 8 bases map to TRBD1. Germline CDR1 reads LGHNA; CDR2 reads YNFKEQ. J was trimmed by 4 bases and V by 1 base; bases with no gene match: 5. The CDR3 totals 15 residues. The CDR3 sequence: CASSQVQGAPETQYF. For the CDR3, the DNA is TGTGCCAGCAGCCAAGTCCAGGGGGCCCCAGAGACCCAGTACTTC.

This chain joins TRBV10-2 and TRBJ2-5; 8 bases are shared with TRBD2. V lost 6 bases to trimming and J lost 1 base; unmatched junction nucleotides: 7. This CDR3 is 15 amino acids long. CDR1 and CDR2 from the germline V gene are WSHSY and SAAADI. CDR3 amino acids: CASRRSSGSQETQYF. CDR3 sequence (DNA): TGCGCCAGCAGACGATCAAGCGGGAGCCAAGAGACCCAGTACTTC.

The chain is built from TRBV19 and TRBJ2-5; D is possibly TRBD1 (6 bases). CDR3 length: 15 residues. The germline V gene encodes CDR1 LNHDA and CDR2 SQIVND (reference sequence). Trimming shortened V by 2 bases and J by 6 bases, and 16 bases separated the two germline ends. The DNA of the CDR3 is TGTGCCAGTAGTATATTGCCCGGCAGGGGCCAGACCCAGTACTTC. As protein: CASSILPGRGQTQYF.

The rearrangement joins TRBV5-1 to TRBJ1-5, with a possible D match to TRBD1 (6 bases). V lost 4 bases and J lost 5, with 10 bases in between. Germline CDR1 reads SGHRS; CDR2 reads YFSETQ. The CDR3 loop spans 13 amino acids. The CDR3 loop is CASSPTGHQPQHF. The CDR3 DNA sequence: TGCGCCAGCAGCCCCACAGGGCATCAGCCCCAGCATTTT.

This chain links TRBV7-8 with TRBJ1-1; a possible D gene is TRBD1 (5 bases). CDR3 length: 14 residues. Germline CDR1 SGHVS, CDR2 FQNEAQ. Between the trimmed V and J ends, which lost 5 bases and 2 bases, there was a span of 12 bases. The chain's CDR3 is CASSRGTLNTEAFF. Here the CDR3 DNA reads TGTGCCAGCAGCCGGGGGACCCTTAACACTGAAGCTTTCTTT. The full variable domain, rest sourced from reference TRBV7-8 and TRBJ1-1, is GAGVSQSPRYKVAKRGQDVALRCDPISGHVSLFWYQQALGQGPEFLTYFQNEAQLDKSGLPSDRFFAERPEGSVSTLKIQRTQQEDSAVYLCASSRGTLNTEAFFGQGTRLTVV.

This clone was observed a single time. DNA of the CDR3: TGTGCCAGCAGCTTGGGGTCGGGCGGGGGACAAGAGACCCAGTACTTC. Its translation: CASSLGSGGGQETQYF. V and J are TRBV5-4 and TRBJ2-5; 7 bases map to TRBD2. The CDR3 loop spans 16 amino acids. J lost 2 bases, V lost 0 bases, and 7 bases had no gene match. Germline V gene sequence: CDR1 SGHNT, CDR2 YYREEE (reference sequence). The whole variable domain, filled in from reference TRBV5-4 and TRBJ2-5, reads ETGVTQSPTHLIKTRGQQVTLRCSSQSGHNTVSWYQQALGQGPQFIFQYYREEENGRGNFPPRFSGLQFPNYSSELNVNALELDDSALYLCASSLGSGGGQETQYFGPGTRLLVL.